The T cell receptor beta chain under discussion was sequenced for a study of blood T cell repertoires in COVID-19. Across the whole study: Italy, Spain and the United States were the sources of the convalescent and acute COVID-19 samples. In each case, the material was cDNA or gDNA derived from T cells, B-cell-depleted T cells, or PBMCs.

Germline V CDR1 and CDR2: PRHDT, FYEKMQ (reference sequence). The trim removed 3 bases at V and 1 base at J, leaving 11 bases unmatched. The CDR3 sequence is 19 residues long. Original processing methods: Reference gene primer amplification in the assay estimated nucleated cell counts. Some clones are missing from TCRdb's copy, which holds only in-frame ones; the method was immunoSEQ multiplex PCR. V, J and clone size are those of that table, while D and trimming were read from the DNA. The data contain 55,000 to 75,000 clones, 80% to 85% of them singletons. This sequence joins TRBV13 and TRBJ2-6; 8 bases are a match to TRBD2. This TCR was recovered from a man older than 75 with COVID-19, enrolled during active disease. The sample taken for sequencing was peripheral blood. CDR3 coding DNA: TGTGCCAGCAGCTTTACCTGGGGTAGCGGGAAATCTGGGGCCAACGTCCTGACTTTC. Its protein is CASSFTWGSGKSGANVLTF.